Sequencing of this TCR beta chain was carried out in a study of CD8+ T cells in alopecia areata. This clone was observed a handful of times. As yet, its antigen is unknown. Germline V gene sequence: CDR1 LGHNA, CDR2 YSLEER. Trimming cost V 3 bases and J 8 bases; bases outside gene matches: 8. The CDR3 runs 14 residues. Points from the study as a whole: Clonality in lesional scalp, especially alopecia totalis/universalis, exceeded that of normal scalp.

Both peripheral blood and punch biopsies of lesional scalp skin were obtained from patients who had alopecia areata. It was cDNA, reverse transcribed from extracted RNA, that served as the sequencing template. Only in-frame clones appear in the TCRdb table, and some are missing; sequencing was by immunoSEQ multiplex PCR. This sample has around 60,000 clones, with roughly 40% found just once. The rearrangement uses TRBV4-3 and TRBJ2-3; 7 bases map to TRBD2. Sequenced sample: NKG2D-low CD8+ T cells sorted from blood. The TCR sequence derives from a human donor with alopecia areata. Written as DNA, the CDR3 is TGCGCCAGCAGCCACGCGGGGGAGGAGGGTACGCAGTATTTT. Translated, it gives CASSHAGEEGTQYF.